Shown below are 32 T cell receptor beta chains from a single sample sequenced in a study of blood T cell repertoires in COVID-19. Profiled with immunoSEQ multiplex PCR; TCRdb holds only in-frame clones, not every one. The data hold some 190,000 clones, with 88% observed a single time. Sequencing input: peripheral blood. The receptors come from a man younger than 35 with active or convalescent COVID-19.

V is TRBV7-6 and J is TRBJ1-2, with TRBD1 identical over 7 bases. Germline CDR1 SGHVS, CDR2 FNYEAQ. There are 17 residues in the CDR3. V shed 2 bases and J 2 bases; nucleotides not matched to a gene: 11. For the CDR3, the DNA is TGTGCCAGCAGCTTATCCTTTAAGACAGGGATAAACTATGGCTACACCTTC. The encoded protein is CASSLSFKTGINYGYTF.

The CDR3 coding sequence is TGTGCCCTTGGGAGGGGGACGTCGGGGACAGATACGCAGTATTTT. It encodes CALGRGTSGTDTQYF. V usage is TRBV6-5 and J usage is TRBJ2-3; a possible D gene is TRBD2 (7 bases). CDR1 MNHEY and CDR2 SVGAGI come from the germline V gene. The germline V and J ends were trimmed by 11 bases and 3 bases, with 21 bases remaining between them. CDR3 length equals 15 residues.

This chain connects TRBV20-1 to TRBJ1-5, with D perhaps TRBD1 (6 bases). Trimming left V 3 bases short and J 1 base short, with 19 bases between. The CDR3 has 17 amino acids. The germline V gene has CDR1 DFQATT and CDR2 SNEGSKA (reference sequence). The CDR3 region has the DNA TGCAGTGCTAGTGTACAGGGTTCGGTTTGGAGCAATCAGCCCCAGCATTTT. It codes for CSASVQGSVWSNQPQHF.

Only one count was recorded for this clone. CDR3 DNA sequence: TGCGCCAGCAGCACAAACAGGGTTATGAACACCGGGGAGCTGTTTTTT. Its protein product is CASSTNRVMNTGELFF. The chain couples TRBV5-1 to TRBJ2-2, with D perhaps matching TRBD1 (6 bases). Trimming removed 4 bases at V and 1 base at J, with 14 bases between. The CDR3 is 16 residues long. Per the germline V gene, CDR1 is SGHRS and CDR2 is YFSETQ.

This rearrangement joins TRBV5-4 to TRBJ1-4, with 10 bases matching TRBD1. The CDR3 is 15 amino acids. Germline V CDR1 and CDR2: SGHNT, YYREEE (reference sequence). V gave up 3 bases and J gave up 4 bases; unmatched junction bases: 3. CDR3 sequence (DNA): TGTGCCAGCAGCTCTGGACAGGGGGATAATGAAAAACTGTTTTTT. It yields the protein CASSSGQGDNEKLFF.

CDR3 residues: CASSLGTGTMVEKLFF. Here the CDR3 DNA reads TGTGCCAGCAGTCTTGGGACAGGGACGATGGTGGAAAAACTGTTTTTT. The chain is built from TRBV27 and TRBJ1-4, with 9 positions matching TRBD1. The CDR3 contains 16 residues. Trimming removed 5 bases from V and 8 bases from J; junction bases left unmatched: 12. The germline gives CDR1 MNHEY, CDR2 SMNVEV (reference sequence).

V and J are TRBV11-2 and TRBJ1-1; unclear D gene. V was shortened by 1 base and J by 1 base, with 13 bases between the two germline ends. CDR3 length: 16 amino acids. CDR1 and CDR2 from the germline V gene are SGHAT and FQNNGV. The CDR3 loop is CASSLGWRASNTEAFF. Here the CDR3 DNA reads TGTGCCAGCAGCTTAGGGTGGAGGGCGTCGAACACTGAAGCTTTCTTT.

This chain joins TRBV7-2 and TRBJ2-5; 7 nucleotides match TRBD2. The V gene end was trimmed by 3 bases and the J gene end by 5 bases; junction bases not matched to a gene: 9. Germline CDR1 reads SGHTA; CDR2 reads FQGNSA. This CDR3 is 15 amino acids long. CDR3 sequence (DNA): TGTGCCAGCAGCTTCCGGGTAGTGGGGGGGGAGACCCAGTACTTC. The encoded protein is CASSFRVVGGETQYF.

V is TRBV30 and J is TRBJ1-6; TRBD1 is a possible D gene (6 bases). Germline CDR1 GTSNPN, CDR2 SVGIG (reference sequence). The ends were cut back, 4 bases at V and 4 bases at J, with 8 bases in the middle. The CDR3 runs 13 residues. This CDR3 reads CAWMDSYNSPLHF. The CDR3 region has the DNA TGTGCCTGGATGGACAGTTATAATTCACCCCTCCACTTT.

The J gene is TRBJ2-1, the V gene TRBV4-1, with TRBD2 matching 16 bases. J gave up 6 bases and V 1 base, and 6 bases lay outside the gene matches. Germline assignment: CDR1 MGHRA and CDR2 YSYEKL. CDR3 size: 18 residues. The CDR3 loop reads CASSQGGLAGGKGNEQFF. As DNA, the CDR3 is TGCGCCAGCAGCCAAGGGGGACTAGCGGGAGGGAAGGGCAATGAGCAGTTCTTC.

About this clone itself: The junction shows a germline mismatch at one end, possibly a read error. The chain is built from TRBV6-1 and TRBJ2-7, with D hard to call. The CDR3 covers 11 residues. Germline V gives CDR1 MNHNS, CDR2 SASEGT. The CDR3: CASSEAYAQYF. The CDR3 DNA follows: TGTGCCAGCAGTGAGGCTTACGCGCAGTACTTC.

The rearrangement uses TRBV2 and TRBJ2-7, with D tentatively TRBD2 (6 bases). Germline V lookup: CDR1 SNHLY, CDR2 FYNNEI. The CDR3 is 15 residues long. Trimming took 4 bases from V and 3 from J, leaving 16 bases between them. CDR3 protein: CASSARLMGGYEQYF. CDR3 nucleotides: TGTGCCAGCAGTGCCAGACTTATGGGGGGCTACGAGCAGTACTTC. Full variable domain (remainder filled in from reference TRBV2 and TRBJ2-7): EPEVTQTPSHQVTQMGQEVILRCVPISNHLYFYWYRQILGQKVEFLVSFYNNEISEKSEIFDDQFSVERPDGSNFTLKIRSTKLEDSAMYFCASSARLMGGYEQYFGPGTRLTVT.

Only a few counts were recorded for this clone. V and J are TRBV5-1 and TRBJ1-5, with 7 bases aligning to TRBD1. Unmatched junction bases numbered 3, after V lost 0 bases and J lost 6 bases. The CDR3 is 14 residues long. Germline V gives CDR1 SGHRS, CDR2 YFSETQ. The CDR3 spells CASSLEGAAQPQHF. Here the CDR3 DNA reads TGCGCCAGCAGCTTGGAGGGGGCGGCTCAGCCCCAGCATTTT.

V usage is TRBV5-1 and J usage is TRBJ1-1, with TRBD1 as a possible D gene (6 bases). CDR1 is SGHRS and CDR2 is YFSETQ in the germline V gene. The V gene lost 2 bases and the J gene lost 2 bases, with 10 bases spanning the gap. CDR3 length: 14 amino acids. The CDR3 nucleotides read TGCGCCAGCAGCTTCGGGACAATCAACACTGAAGCTTTCTTT. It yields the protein CASSFGTINTEAFF.

CDR3 sequence reads: CASSPLGGTGYGYTF. The DNA of the CDR3 is TGTGCCAGCAGCCCGTTGGGGGGGACAGGCTATGGCTACACCTTC. The chain links TRBV7-9 to TRBJ1-2; 8 bases agree with TRBD1. V trimming: 5 bases; J trimming: 4 bases; junction bases outside the gene matches: 9. Per the germline V gene, CDR1 is SEHNR and CDR2 is FQNEAQ (reference sequence). The CDR3 covers 15 residues.

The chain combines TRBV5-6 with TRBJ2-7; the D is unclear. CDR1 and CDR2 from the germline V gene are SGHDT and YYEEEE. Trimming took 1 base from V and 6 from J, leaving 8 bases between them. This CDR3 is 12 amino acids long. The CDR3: CASSLTETEQYF. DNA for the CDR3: TGTGCCAGCAGCTTGACGGAGACCGAGCAGTACTTC.

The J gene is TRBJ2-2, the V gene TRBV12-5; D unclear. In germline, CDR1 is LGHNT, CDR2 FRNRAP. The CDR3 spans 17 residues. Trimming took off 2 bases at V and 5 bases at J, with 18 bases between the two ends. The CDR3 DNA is TGTGCTAGTGGTTTGCCTCCCGCGTCCGGTTGGACCGGGGAGCTGTTTTTT. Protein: CASGLPPASGWTGELFF.

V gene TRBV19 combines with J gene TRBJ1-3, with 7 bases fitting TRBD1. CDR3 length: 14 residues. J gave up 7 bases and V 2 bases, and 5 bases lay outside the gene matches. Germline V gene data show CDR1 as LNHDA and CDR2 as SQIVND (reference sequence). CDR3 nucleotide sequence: TGTGCCAGTAGTATACAGGGGGGCCGGAACACCATATATTTT. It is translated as CASSIQGGRNTIYF. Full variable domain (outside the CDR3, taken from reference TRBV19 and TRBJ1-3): DGGITQSPKYLFRKEGQNVTLSCEQNLNHDAMYWYRQDPGQGLRLIYYSQIVNDFQKGDIAEGYSVSREKKESFPLTVTSAQKNPTAFYLCASSIQGGRNTIYFGEGSWLTVV.

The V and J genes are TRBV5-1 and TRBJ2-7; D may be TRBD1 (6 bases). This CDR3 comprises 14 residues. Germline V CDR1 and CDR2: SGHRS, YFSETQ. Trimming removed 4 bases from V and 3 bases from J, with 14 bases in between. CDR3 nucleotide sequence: TGCGCCAGCAGCATTTCAGGGGAATTCTACGAGCAGTACTTC. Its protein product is CASSISGEFYEQYF.

CDR3 in amino acids: CASSPGLAGGTEQFF. The CDR3 DNA reads as TGTGCCAGCAGCCCGGGACTAGCGGGTGGAACTGAGCAGTTCTTC. The chain links TRBV6-5 to TRBJ2-1; 12 bases map to TRBD2. This CDR3 comprises 15 residues. The V segment lost 6 bases and the J segment 9 bases; nucleotides outside the gene matches: 9. Germline loops: CDR1 MNHEY, CDR2 SVGAGI.

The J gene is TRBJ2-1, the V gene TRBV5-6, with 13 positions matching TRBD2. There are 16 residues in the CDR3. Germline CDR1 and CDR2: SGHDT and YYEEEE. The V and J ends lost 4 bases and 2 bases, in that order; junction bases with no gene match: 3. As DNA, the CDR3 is TGTGCCAGCAGCCACGGACTAGCGGGAGCCTACAATGAGCAGTTCTTC. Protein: CASSHGLAGAYNEQFF.

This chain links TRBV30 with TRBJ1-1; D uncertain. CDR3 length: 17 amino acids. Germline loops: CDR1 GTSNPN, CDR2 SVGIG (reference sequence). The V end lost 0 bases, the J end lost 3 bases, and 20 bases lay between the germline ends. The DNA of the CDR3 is TGTGCCTGGAGTGTGTATAAGGGCCAGCCCGGGGACACTGAAGCTTTCTTT. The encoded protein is CAWSVYKGQPGDTEAFF.

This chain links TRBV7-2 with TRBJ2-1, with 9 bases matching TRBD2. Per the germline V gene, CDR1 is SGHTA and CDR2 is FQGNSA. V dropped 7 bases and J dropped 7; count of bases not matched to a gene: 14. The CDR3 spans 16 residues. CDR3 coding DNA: TGTGCCAGCAAAAATGCTGGTAGCGGGAGTAATAATGAGCAGTTCTTC. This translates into CASKNAGSGSNNEQFF.

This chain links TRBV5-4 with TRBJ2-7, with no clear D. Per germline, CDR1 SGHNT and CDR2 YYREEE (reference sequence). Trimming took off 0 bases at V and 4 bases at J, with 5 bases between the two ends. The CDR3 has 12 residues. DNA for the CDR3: TGTGCCAGCAGCTTGGACTATTACGAGCAGTACTTC. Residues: CASSLDYYEQYF.

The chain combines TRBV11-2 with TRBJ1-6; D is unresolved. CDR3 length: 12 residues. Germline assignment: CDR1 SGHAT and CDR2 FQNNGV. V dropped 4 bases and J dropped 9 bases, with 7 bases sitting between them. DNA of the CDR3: TGTGCCAGCAGCTCCGAGTTTTCACCCCTCCACTTT. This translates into CASSSEFSPLHF.

The CDR3 coding sequence is TGCGCCAGCAGCGCACGACAGGGTACAGCTAATGAAAAACTGTTTTTT. Translation gives CASSARQGTANEKLFF. The gene calls are TRBV5-1 and TRBJ1-4; 7 bases agree with TRBD1. The germline gives CDR1 SGHRS, CDR2 YFSETQ. The CDR3 loop spans 16 amino acids. Trimming at V came to 4 bases and at J to 3 bases, leaving 9 bases not matched to a gene.

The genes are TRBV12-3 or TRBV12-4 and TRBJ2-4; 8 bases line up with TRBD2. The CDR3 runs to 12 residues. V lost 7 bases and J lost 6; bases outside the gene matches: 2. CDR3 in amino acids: CASNLAGNIQYF. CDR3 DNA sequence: TGTGCCAGCAACCTAGCGGGAAACATTCAGTACTTC.

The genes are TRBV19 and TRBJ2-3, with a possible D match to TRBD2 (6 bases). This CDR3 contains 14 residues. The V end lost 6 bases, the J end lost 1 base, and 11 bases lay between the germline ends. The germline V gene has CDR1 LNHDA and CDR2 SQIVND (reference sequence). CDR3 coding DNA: TGTGCCAGTAGGAATGGCGGGGGCACAGATACGCAGTATTTT. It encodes CASRNGGGTDTQYF.

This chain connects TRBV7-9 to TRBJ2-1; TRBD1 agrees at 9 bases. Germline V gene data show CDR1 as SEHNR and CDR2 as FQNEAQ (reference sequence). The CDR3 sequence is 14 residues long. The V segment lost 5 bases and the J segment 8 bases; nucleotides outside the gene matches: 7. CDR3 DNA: TGTGCCAGCAGCCCCACAGGGGGCATAGATGAGCAGTTCTTC. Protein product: CASSPTGGIDEQFF.

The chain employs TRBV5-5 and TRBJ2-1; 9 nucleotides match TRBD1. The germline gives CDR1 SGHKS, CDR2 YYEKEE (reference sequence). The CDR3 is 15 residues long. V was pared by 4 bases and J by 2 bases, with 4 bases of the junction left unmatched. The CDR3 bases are TGTGCCAGCAGCATGACAGGGGGACCCTACAATGAGCAGTTCTTC. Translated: CASSMTGGPYNEQFF.

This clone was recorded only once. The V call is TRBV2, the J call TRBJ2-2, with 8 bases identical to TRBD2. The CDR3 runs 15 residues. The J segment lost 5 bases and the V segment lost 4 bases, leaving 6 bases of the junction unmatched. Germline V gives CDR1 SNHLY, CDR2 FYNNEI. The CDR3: CASSVRAGVTGELFF. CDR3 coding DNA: TGTGCCAGCAGTGTTAGAGCGGGAGTTACCGGGGAGCTGTTTTTT. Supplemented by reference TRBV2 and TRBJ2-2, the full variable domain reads EPEVTQTPSHQVTQMGQEVILRCVPISNHLYFYWYRQILGQKVEFLVSFYNNEISEKSEIFDDQFSVERPDGSNFTLKIRSTKLEDSAMYFCASSVRAGVTGELFFGEGSRLTVL.

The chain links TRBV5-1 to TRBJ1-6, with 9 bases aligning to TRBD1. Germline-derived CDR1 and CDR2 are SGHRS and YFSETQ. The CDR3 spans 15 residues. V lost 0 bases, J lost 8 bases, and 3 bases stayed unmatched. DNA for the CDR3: TGCGCCAGCAGCTTGGATGGGACAGGGCATTCACCCCTCCACTTT. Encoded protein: CASSLDGTGHSPLHF. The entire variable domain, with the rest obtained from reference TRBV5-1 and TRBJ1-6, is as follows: KAGVTQTPRYLIKTRGQQVTLSCSPISGHRSVSWYQQTPGQGLQFLFEYFSETQRNKGNFPGRFSGRQFSNSRSEMNVSTLELGDSALYLCASSLDGTGHSPLHFGNGTRLTVT.